Here is one T cell receptor (beta chain) with its context. Its cognate antigen is unknown. Sequencing was performed with immunoSEQ multiplex PCR; in TCRdb, only in-frame clones are kept and a portion is missing. This table holds a few hundred thousand clones, over 95% found once. The sample originates from a study of shared clonotypes between healthy human individuals. Overall study: Each donor contributed plates that comprised three CD4 naive, three CD4 memory, two CD8 naive and one CD8 memory.

The study, taken as a whole, reports: Sequencing depth was predicted to influence how clonotypes are shared among donors. Generally, estimated richness proved larger in naive subsets than it did in memory subsets.

This CDR3 is built from 16 residues. Germline V lookup: CDR1 SGHVS, CDR2 FQNEAQ. J was trimmed by 5 bases and V by 4 bases; bases with no gene match: 11. Naivety among CD8 cells was defined by CD45RO negativity and positive CCR7 selection, thereby excluding terminally differentiated effector memory CD45RA+ cells. HIV-negative, healthy adults without recent acute infections or vaccinations were the donors. The V gene is TRBV7-8, the J gene TRBJ2-7; 10 bases are a match to TRBD2. The source of this sequence is a woman aged 25-40 years in good health. The sample taken for sequencing was naive CD8+ T cells sorted from blood. The CDR3 spells CASSSRAGLALNEQYF. CDR3 in DNA: TGTGCCAGCAGCTCTCGGGCGGGACTAGCGCTAAACGAGCAGTACTTC.